These T cell receptor beta chains were read from a single sample in a study of cytomegalovirus exposure and HLA in healthy donors. Produced via immunoSEQ multiplex PCR; TCRdb's table is partial and in-frame only. This sample has some 130,000 clones, with 60% to 80% found just once. The sample was PBMCs. The origin of the receptors is a man aged 25 to 40 in good health and CMV-seronegative. CDR3s include the opening cysteine and the closing phenylalanine or tryptophan. D genes are given only for firm matches. Only part of the rows carry a size: once, few, many, or a class if the clone is expanded.

>TRBV5-4|TRBD2|once|TRBJ2-3
TGTGCCAGCAGCCGTGGTAGCGGGACCTCTAGCACAGATACGCAGTATTTT
CASSRGSGTSSTDTQYF
>TRBV2|NA|NA|TRBJ2-2
TGTGCCAGCAGTAATCCCGGGGCCGGGGAGCTGTTTTTT
CASSNPGAGELFF
>TRBV9|TRBD1|NA|TRBJ1-5
TGTGCCAGCAGCGTACGTTGCGGACAGGCGCCCAATCAGCCCCAGCATTTT
CASSVRCGQAPNQPQHF
>TRBV6-1|NA|NA|TRBJ1-4
TGTGCCAGCAGTGAAGTTGTAGGCTCAGGCGCGAAACTGTTTTTT
CASSEVVGSGAKLFF
>TRBV6-1|NA|NA|TRBJ2-7
TGTGCCAGCAGTGAAGGACGGGACTACGAGCAGTACTTC
CASSEGRDYEQYF
>TRBV5-1|TRBD2|NA|TRBJ2-3
TGCGCCAGCAGCTTGGTGTCCAGCGGGAGGACCACAGATACGCAGTATTTT
CASSLVSSGRTTDTQYF
>TRBV18|TRBD1|NA|TRBJ2-5
TGTGCCAGCTCACCGCAAGCAGCGCAGGGGGCCTGGGAGACCCAGTACTTC
CASSPQAAQGAWETQYF
>TRBV6-5|NA|NA|TRBJ1-1
TGTGCCAGCAGTTACGGCAGGGGGAACACTGAAGCTTTCTTT
CASSYGRGNTEAFF
>TRBV6-5|NA|NA|TRBJ1-5
TGTGCCAGCGGTGGGGGGGACACCAATCAGCCCCAGCATTTT
CASGGGDTNQPQHF
>TRBV28|TRBD1|NA|TRBJ2-7
TGTGCCAGCAGTCAACCGGGACAGGGGGACCCTTCCTACGAGCAGTACTTC
CASSQPGQGDPSYEQYF
>TRBV4-1|NA|NA|TRBJ2-2
TGCGCCAGCAGCCCGATGACTGTGAACACCAGGGAGCTGTTTTTT
CASSPMTVNTRELFF
>TRBV7-8|NA|few|TRBJ1-1
TGTGCCAGCAGCTTAATCATGAACACTGAAGCTTTCTTT
CASSLIMNTEAFF
>TRBV9|NA|few|TRBJ2-5
TGTGCCAGCAGCGTTAACTGGGCGCCCCAAGAGACCCAGTACTTC
CASSVNWAPQETQYF
>TRBV7-9|TRBD2|NA|TRBJ2-2
TGTGCCAGCAGCTCTCGAGCGGGGGCCAACACCGGGGAGCTGTTTTTT
CASSSRAGANTGELFF
>TRBV2|NA|NA|TRBJ2-2
TGTGCCAGCGGGGACTTGCGCACCGGGGAGCTGTTTTTT
CASGDLRTGELFF
>TRBV19|TRBD1|NA|TRBJ1-1
TGTGCCAGTAGTTCTCCGGACAGGGGTGGGACTGAAGCTTTCTTT
CASSSPDRGGTEAFF
>TRBV28|NA|NA|TRBJ1-4
TGTGCCAGCAGTATACGACAGGTTAATGAAAAACTGTTTTTT
CASSIRQVNEKLFF
>TRBV5-1|TRBD1|NA|TRBJ1-4
TGCGCCAGCCAGACAGGGGCTAATGAAAAACTGTTTTTT
CASQTGANEKLFF
>TRBV10-2|TRBD1|once|TRBJ2-7
TGCGCCAGCAGTGACAGGACAGGGCGCCCCTACGAGCAGTACTTC
CASSDRTGRPYEQYF
>TRBV5-1|NA|NA|TRBJ1-3
TGCGCCAGCAGCGAAAACAGTCCTGGAAACACCATATATTTT
CASSENSPGNTIYF
>TRBV6-1|TRBD2|once|TRBJ2-5
TGTGCCAGTGGATTGGCGGGAGTGTCGTGGGAGACCCAGTACTTC
CASGLAGVSWETQYF
>TRBV7-8|NA|NA|TRBJ1-1
TGTGCCAGCAGCTTAATACAGATGAACACTGAAGCTTTCTTT
CASSLIQMNTEAFF
>TRBV2|TRBD2|NA|TRBJ2-7
TGTGCCAGCAGTGAGGTCGGATTGAGTGGACTAGGGTCCCACGAGCAGTACTTC
CASSEVGLSGLGSHEQYF
>TRBV4-1|NA|once|TRBJ1-5
TGCGCCAGCAGCCAAGCCTCAGGGAGCAATCAGCCCCAGCATTTT
CASSQASGSNQPQHF
>TRBV6-5|TRBD1|once|TRBJ2-5
TGTGCCAGCAGTAAACAGACAGGGGACTCAGAGACCCAGTACTTC
CASSKQTGDSETQYF
>TRBV28|NA|NA|TRBJ1-4
TGTGCCAGCACGCCACAGGCGAGTAATGAAAAACTGTTTTTT
CASTPQASNEKLFF
>TRBV18|TRBD2|NA|TRBJ2-3
TGTGCCAGCTCACTAAACGGACTAGCGGGAGCGACAGATACGCAGTATTTT
CASSLNGLAGATDTQYF
>TRBV9|NA|NA|TRBJ2-2
TGTGCCAGCAGCGGACAGACCGGGGAGCTGTTTTTT
CASSGQTGELFF
>TRBV4-1|TRBD2|NA|TRBJ2-3
TGCGCCAGCAGCCAAGGAGGCGACGGGGGACTAGGTGATACGCAGTATTTT
CASSQGGDGGLGDTQYF
>TRBV23-1|NA|NA|TRBJ2-6
TGCGCCAGCAGGCTCACGGGCTCTGGGGCCAACGTCCTGACTTTC
CASRLTGSGANVLTF
>TRBV7-9|NA|NA|TRBJ2-7
TGTGCCAGCAGCCCCCTTGGGGGCCCCGAGCAGTACTTC
CASSPLGGPEQYF
>TRBV2|NA|NA|TRBJ2-7
TGTGCCAGCAGTCTCTCCTACGAGCAGTACTTC
CASSLSYEQYF
>TRBV23-1|NA|NA|TRBJ2-5
TGCGCCAGCAGTCACTTGGGGCAGGGTCCGAAGGAGACCCAGTACTTC
CASSHLGQGPKETQYF
>TRBV6-1|TRBD1|few|TRBJ2-7
TGTGCCAGCAGTGAGGGGACAGGGTACTCCTACGAGCAGTACTTC
CASSEGTGYSYEQYF
>TRBV7-9|TRBD1|NA|TRBJ2-3
TGTGCCAGCAGCTCCGGACAGGGATCAGATACGCAGTATTTT
CASSSGQGSDTQYF
>TRBV2|NA|NA|TRBJ2-3
TGTGCCAGCAGTGATGGGAGAATGGCAGATACGCAGTATTTT
CASSDGRMADTQYF
>TRBV5-1|NA|NA|TRBJ2-7
TGCGCCAGCAGCTTGCCCGGGACAACCCCCTACGAGCAGTACTTC
CASSLPGTTPYEQYF
>TRBV7-9|TRBD2|few|TRBJ2-1
TGTTCCAGCAGCCGCCTAGCGGGATCCCTCACTGAGCAGTTCTTC
CSSSRLAGSLTEQFF
>TRBV4-1|NA|once|TRBJ2-2
TGCGCCAGCAGCCCCCTCGAGATGGCGAACACCGGGGAGCTGTTTTTT
CASSPLEMANTGELFF
>TRBV7-6|NA|NA|TRBJ2-7
TGTGCCAGCAGCCTCCGAGAGGGGGAAACCTACGAGCAGTACTTC
CASSLREGETYEQYF
>TRBV6-1|NA|NA|TRBJ2-1
TGTGCCAGCAGTGAAACTAATGAGCAGTTCTTC
CASSETNEQFF